The 28 T cell receptor beta chains below come from one sample, sequenced in a study of T cells after somatic rescue of genetic block. The method was immunoSEQ multiplex PCR; TCRdb's version includes in-frame clones alone and lacks a portion of them. The table includes tens of thousands of clones, roughly 90% detected once. Material: peripheral blood mononuclear cells (PBMCs). Every receptor here comes from a man aged 30-40 years.

V gene TRBV2 combines with J gene TRBJ2-7; no clear D. The CDR3 totals 11 residues. CDR1 is SNHLY, CDR2 FYNNEI, per germline. V was shortened by 8 bases and J by 2 bases, with 7 bases between the two germline ends. CDR3 protein: CASRAAYEQYF. The CDR3 DNA follows: TGTGCCAGCCGGGCCGCCTACGAGCAGTACTTC.

V is TRBV2 and J is TRBJ2-7, with 9 positions matching TRBD1. The length of the CDR3 is 12 residues. The germline CDR1 and CDR2 sequences are SNHLY and FYNNEI. V lost 7 bases to trimming and J lost 5 bases; unmatched junction nucleotides: 3. The CDR3 sequence: CASKGQGDEQYF. Here the CDR3 DNA reads TGTGCCAGCAAGGGACAGGGAGACGAGCAGTACTTC.

The chain joins TRBV28 to TRBJ1-1; TRBD1 matches at 7 bases. Germline loops: CDR1 MDHEN, CDR2 SYDVKM. The CDR3 length is 13 residues. J was trimmed by 5 bases and V by 2 bases; bases with no gene match: 2. CDR3 region: CASSLPQGTEAFF. For the CDR3, the DNA is TGTGCCAGCAGTTTACCACAGGGGACTGAAGCTTTCTTT.

V usage is TRBV27 and J usage is TRBJ2-7; no clear D gene. This CDR3 has 13 residues. V was clipped by 3 bases and J by 4 bases, with 10 bases between them. CDR1 and CDR2 from the germline V gene are MNHEY and SMNVEV (reference sequence). The CDR3 DNA reads as TGTGCCAGCAGTTTCGGACCGAAATACGAGCAGTACTTC. Translating gives CASSFGPKYEQYF.

The V and J genes are TRBV11-3 and TRBJ2-1; D possibly corresponds to TRBD2 (5 bases). The CDR3 covers 12 residues. The germline V and J ends were trimmed by 5 bases and 5 bases, with 7 bases remaining between them. The germline V gene has CDR1 SGHNT and CDR2 YENEEA. The CDR3 sequence is CASSTGDNEQFF. As DNA, the CDR3 is TGTGCCAGCAGCACCGGGGACAATGAGCAGTTCTTC.

J is TRBJ2-5 and V is TRBV9; TRBD2 agrees at 10 bases. CDR1 is SGDLS and CDR2 is YYNGEE in the germline V gene. V shed 3 bases, J shed 5 bases, and the junction held 7 bases outside the gene matches. The CDR3 extends over 15 amino acids. CDR3 protein: CASSASAGGLETQYF. The CDR3 DNA is TGTGCCAGCAGCGCCTCAGCGGGGGGGCTGGAGACCCAGTACTTC.

CDR3 protein: CASSLPGTQRKGLWGANVLTF. The CDR3 nucleotides read TGTGCCAGCAGCTTACCCGGGACTCAACGAAAGGGTCTCTGGGGCGCCAACGTCCTGACTTTC. V gene TRBV7-8 combines with J gene TRBJ2-6; tentatively, D is TRBD2 (6 bases). Germline assignment: CDR1 SGHVS and CDR2 FQNEAQ. The CDR3 runs 21 residues. Trimming cost V 2 bases and J 7 bases, with 30 bases left between them.

V and J are TRBV19 and TRBJ2-1; a possible D gene is TRBD2 (5 bases). The CDR3 totals 14 residues. Trimming removed 5 bases at V and 0 bases at J, with 8 bases between. In germline, CDR1 is LNHDA, CDR2 SQIVND (reference sequence). The CDR3 loop reads CASSWGDSYNEQFF. Written as DNA, the CDR3 is TGTGCCAGTAGTTGGGGAGACTCCTACAATGAGCAGTTCTTC.

The table lists this clone with a count of one. This chain joins TRBV5-1 and TRBJ2-3, with TRBD1 identical over 8 bases. V was pared by 6 bases and J by 1 base, with 4 bases of the junction left unmatched. Germline V gene lookup returns CDR1 SGHRS and CDR2 YFSETQ. This CDR3 has 14 amino acids. This chain's CDR3 is CASKETGGTDTQYF. In DNA, the CDR3 is TGCGCCAGCAAAGAGACAGGGGGCACAGATACGCAGTATTTT.

The J gene is TRBJ2-1, the V gene TRBV10-2; either TRBD1 or TRBD2 may fit D (6 bases each). Germline V lookup: CDR1 WSHSY, CDR2 SAAADI. The CDR3 sequence is 14 residues long. V lost 7 bases and J lost 4, with 14 bases in between. CDR3 DNA: TGCGCCAGCAACCACCGGGGGCCGTACAATGAGCAGTTCTTC. Its protein is CASNHRGPYNEQFF.

V gene TRBV11-2 combines with J gene TRBJ1-1, with 7 positions matching TRBD1. CDR3 size: 14 residues. J was trimmed by 0 bases and V by 5 bases; bases with no gene match: 3. In germline, CDR1 is SGHAT, CDR2 FQNNGV. CDR3: CASSRDRVNTEAFF. The DNA for the CDR3 is TGTGCCAGCAGCCGAGACAGGGTGAACACTGAAGCTTTCTTT. Combining the CDR3 with reference TRBV11-2 and TRBJ1-1 gives the whole variable domain EAGVAQSPRYKIIEKRQSVAFWCNPISGHATLYWYQQILGQGPKLLIQFQNNGVVDDSQLPKDRFSAERLKGVDSTLKIQPAKLEDSAVYLCASSRDRVNTEAFFGQGTRLTVV.

V usage is TRBV28 and J usage is TRBJ1-1; 9 bases fit TRBD1. This CDR3 region has 15 residues. With V trimmed by 4 bases and J by 1 base, 4 bases remained unmatched. CDR1 MDHEN and CDR2 SYDVKM come from the germline V gene. The DNA of the CDR3 is TGTGCCAGCAGTTCCCCGACAGGGGGGAACACTGAAGCTTTCTTT. Its translation: CASSSPTGGNTEAFF.

The CDR3 nucleotides read TGTGCCAGTAGTATTTTGGGGGAAGAGACCCAGTACTTC. Translation: CASSILGEETQYF. The V and J genes are TRBV19 and TRBJ2-5; D is tentatively TRBD1 or TRBD2 (5 bases each). In germline, CDR1 is LNHDA, CDR2 SQIVND (reference sequence). The CDR3 has 13 residues. V was trimmed by 3 bases and J by 3 bases, leaving 8 bases between them.

This clone is labeled medium-sized. V usage is TRBV7-9 and J usage is TRBJ2-7, with D possibly being TRBD2 (5 bases). The germline V and J ends were trimmed by 5 bases and 2 bases, with 10 bases remaining between them. This CDR3 region has 13 residues. Looked up from germline, CDR1 is SEHNR and CDR2 is FQNEAQ (reference sequence). CDR3 in DNA: TGTGCCAGCAGCGGTGACGGGGCCTACGAGCAGTACTTC. This sequence encodes CASSGDGAYEQYF.

The chain joins TRBV28 to TRBJ1-5, with 8 bases lining up with TRBD1. Germline V lookup: CDR1 MDHEN, CDR2 SYDVKM. V trimming: 7 bases; J trimming: 3 bases; junction bases outside the gene matches: 2. The CDR3 runs to 13 residues. The CDR3 coding sequence is TGTGCCAGCACGACAGGGGCCAATCAGCCCCAGCATTTT. It translates to CASTTGANQPQHF.

This rearrangement joins TRBV25-1 to TRBJ2-3; tentatively, D is TRBD2 (5 bases). Trimming took off 3 bases at V and 0 bases at J, with 13 bases between the two ends. This CDR3 has 16 residues. Germline assignment: CDR1 MGHDK and CDR2 SYGVNS. This chain's CDR3 is CASSDNWRASTDTQYF. In DNA form, the CDR3 reads TGTGCCAGCAGTGATAACTGGCGGGCTAGCACAGATACGCAGTATTTT.

This clone was observed a single time. The rearrangement uses TRBV12-2 and TRBJ2-1; the table names TRBD2, a call not compared with the DNA. TRBV12-2 is reported as a pseudogene. This CDR3 contains 12 residues. The chain's CDR3 is CASRLVNNEQFF. CDR3 DNA sequence: TGTGCAAGTCGCTTAGTAAACAATGAGCAGTTCTTC.

The J gene is TRBJ2-5, the V gene TRBV5-1; 10 bases map to TRBD2. Germline V gives CDR1 SGHRS, CDR2 YFSETQ. This CDR3 contains 13 residues. Trimming at V came to 5 bases and at J to 4 bases, leaving 2 bases not matched to a gene. The CDR3 DNA reads as TGCGCCAGCAGTCCTAGCGGGGGAGAGACCCAGTACTTC. Encoded protein: CASSPSGGETQYF.

The chain links TRBV11-2 to TRBJ2-5; 7 bases match TRBD2. Germline CDR1 and CDR2: SGHAT and FQNNGV. V lost 0 bases, J lost 5 bases, and 6 bases stayed unmatched. The CDR3 runs 15 residues. The CDR3 nucleotides are TGTGCCAGCAGCTTAGATTGGGCTAGCGGTGAGACCCAGTACTTC. Translation gives CASSLDWASGETQYF. Full variable domain (rest looked up from reference TRBV11-2 and TRBJ2-5): EAGVAQSPRYKIIEKRQSVAFWCNPISGHATLYWYQQILGQGPKLLIQFQNNGVVDDSQLPKDRFSAERLKGVDSTLKIQPAKLEDSAVYLCASSLDWASGETQYFGPGTRLLVL.

This rearrangement joins TRBV7-8 to TRBJ1-1; TRBD1 matches at 7 bases. With 4 bases clipped from V and 1 base from J, the junction kept 9 bases outside the gene matches. Germline CDR1 is SGHVS and CDR2 is FQNEAQ. The CDR3 covers 16 residues. DNA for the CDR3: TGTGCCAGCAGCTACCCATGGACAGGCGGGAACACTGAAGCTTTCTTT. Its protein product is CASSYPWTGGNTEAFF.

The chain joins TRBV4-1 to TRBJ2-1; D is undetermined. V was shortened by 0 bases and J by 3 bases, with 6 bases between the two germline ends. The CDR3 consists of 14 residues. The germline V gene has CDR1 MGHRA and CDR2 YSYEKL. CDR3: CASSQDPLYNEQFF. CDR3 sequence (DNA): TGCGCCAGCAGCCAAGATCCGCTCTACAATGAGCAGTTCTTC.

The chain uses TRBV11-2 and TRBJ2-3, with TRBD1 matching 7 bases. CDR3 length: 14 residues. Germline lookup yields CDR1 SGHAT and CDR2 FQNNGV. The J segment lost 2 bases and the V segment lost 5 bases, leaving 4 bases of the junction unmatched. The CDR3, as DNA: TGTGCCAGCAGCACAGGGGCCACCACAGATACGCAGTATTTT. It is translated as CASSTGATTDTQYF.

The chain links TRBV7-2 to TRBJ2-7; D may be TRBD2 (5 bases). The CDR3 has 18 residues. Trimming removed 5 bases at V and 6 bases at J, with 29 bases between. Germline values: CDR1 SGHTA, CDR2 FQGNSA. CDR3 DNA: TGTGCCAGCAGCCGACTTATAACGAGCGGACTCAACCCGGCCGAGCAGTACTTC. It yields the protein CASSRLITSGLNPAEQYF.

The chain has TRBV5-6 and TRBJ2-7, with D possibly being TRBD2 (5 bases). V was clipped by 4 bases and J by 4 bases, with 12 bases between them. Germline lookup yields CDR1 SGHDT and CDR2 YYEEEE. The CDR3 extends over 13 amino acids. CDR3: CASSLAGMYEQYF. The CDR3 region has the DNA TGTGCCAGCAGCCTGGCCGGGATGTACGAGCAGTACTTC.

This clone was found once. CDR3 in amino acids: CASSLEVPGLAGGRVNEQFF. DNA for the CDR3: TGTGCCAGCAGTCTCGAGGTCCCGGGACTAGCGGGGGGGAGGGTCAATGAGCAGTTCTTC. V is TRBV2 and J is TRBJ2-1; 16 positions match TRBD2. Germline V gives CDR1 SNHLY, CDR2 FYNNEI. The junction had 16 bases not matched to a gene; V was cut back by 5 bases and J by 6 bases. The CDR3 has 20 amino acids. The full variable domain, in which reference TRBV2 and TRBJ2-1 provide the parts outside the CDR3, is EPEVTQTPSHQVTQMGQEVILRCVPISNHLYFYWYRQILGQKVEFLVSFYNNEISEKSEIFDDQFSVERPDGSNFTLKIRSTKLEDSAMYFCASSLEVPGLAGGRVNEQFFGPGTRLTVL.

The chain's CDR3 is CASSPTAGVGTEAFF. In nucleotides, the CDR3 is TGTGCCAGCTCACCCACAGCAGGGGTGGGAACTGAAGCTTTCTTT. The V call is TRBV18, the J call TRBJ1-1, with D possibly being TRBD1 (6 bases). This CDR3 spans 15 amino acids. Per germline, CDR1 KGHSH and CDR2 LQKENI. Between the trimmed V and J ends, which lost 3 bases and 5 bases, there was a span of 16 bases.

The chain carries TRBV4-1 and TRBJ2-5; D might be TRBD1 or TRBD2, each matching 5 bases. The CDR3 loop spans 14 amino acids. The ends were cut back, 1 base at V and 5 bases at J, with 11 bases in the middle. The germline gives CDR1 MGHRA, CDR2 YSYEKL. DNA for the CDR3: TGCGCCAGCAGCCAAGGGCAGGGCGGGGAGACCCAGTACTTC. Translation gives CASSQGQGGETQYF.

Here the CDR3 DNA reads TGTGCCAGCAGTGGAGTCGGACTAGCCAAAAACATTCAGTACTTC. This translates into CASSGVGLAKNIQYF. The chain has TRBV6-5 and TRBJ2-4, with a weak D call TRBD2 (5 bases). V gave up 5 bases and J gave up 0 bases, with 11 bases separating them. The CDR3 extends over 15 amino acids. Germline V gives CDR1 MNHEY, CDR2 SVGAGI.